This TCR beta chain is from a study of T cell repertoires in cytomegalovirus infection (dated by TCRdb to the late 2010s). Broadly, across the study: Peptide stimulations targeted recently identified HLA-C-restricted CMV epitopes, whose presentation resists viral immunomodulation, together with well-studied HLA-B-restricted epitopes. Because public TCR beta signatures pointed to carriage of CMV infection together with the matching HLA type, the HLA type of each donor mattered for the analysis. Beyond this particular receptor, the publication reports: The ex vivo response was dominated by HLA-C-restricted CMV-specific TCR beta clonotypes, and the single most frequent clonotype in two of eight donors was supplied by these HLA-C-restricted clonotypes. In both this cohort and an independent cohort of 352 donors, the cumulative frequency of public TCR beta family members distinguished carriers of CMV infection plus the relevant HLA type.

This clonotype has just one count. No antigen is known for it. No much larger clonotype is one base removed from it; base qualities were not supplied. One read alone lends weak support. Sequencing was carried out with an Illumina HiSeq 1500. Using fastp at Q25 and MiXCR, TCRdb reprocessed the public reads and kept productive beta chains. Every distinct CDR3 protein forms one entry, paired with its most common genes and DNA. The sample contains about 500,000 distinct CDR3 sequences, roughly a third of them found a single time. The top ten constitute about 17% of the sample. This specimen's treatment or condition label, per the study, means: in vitro stimulation with specific CMV peptide epitopes to enrich CMV-specific T cells. V and J lose 3 bases and 1 base, and a span of 10 bases separates them. Reading from cysteine to phenylalanine, the CDR3 counts 15 amino acids. Kept here is only the CDR3 DNA, which spans 45 bases and is read in frame from base 1. Sequences SEHNR (CDR1) and FQNEAQ (CDR2) are obtained from the germline V gene (reference sequence).

The sequence links TRBV7-9 to TRBJ2-1; the D gene is not confidently resolved. This material consisted of cultured PBMCs, taken from culture after CMV antigen stimulation. The clonotype comes from a human donor in good health (CMV status not recorded). Some clones in this sample may be carry-over from other donors' samples. The sequenced DNA: TGTGCCAGCAGCTTCGACTTGAGGTCCTACAATGAGCAGTTCTTC. Its product reads: CASSFDLRSYNEQFF.